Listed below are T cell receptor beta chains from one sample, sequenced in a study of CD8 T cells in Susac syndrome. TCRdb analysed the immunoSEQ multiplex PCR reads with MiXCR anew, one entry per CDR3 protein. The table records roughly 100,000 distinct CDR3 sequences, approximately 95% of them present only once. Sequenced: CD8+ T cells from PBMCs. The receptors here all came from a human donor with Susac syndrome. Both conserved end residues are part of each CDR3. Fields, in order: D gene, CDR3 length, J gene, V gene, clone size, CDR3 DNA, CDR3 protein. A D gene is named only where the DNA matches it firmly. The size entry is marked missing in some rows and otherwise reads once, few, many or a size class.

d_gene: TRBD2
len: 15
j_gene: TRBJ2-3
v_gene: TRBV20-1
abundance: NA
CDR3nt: TGCAGTGCTAGTTTGTCTAGCGGGGGGGCGGATACGCAGTATTTT
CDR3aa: CSASLSSGGADTQYF

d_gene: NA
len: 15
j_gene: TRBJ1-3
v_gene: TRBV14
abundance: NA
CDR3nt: TGTGCCAGCAGCCAAGTTGGGAGCTCTGGAAACACCATATATTTT
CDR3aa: CASSQVGSSGNTIYF

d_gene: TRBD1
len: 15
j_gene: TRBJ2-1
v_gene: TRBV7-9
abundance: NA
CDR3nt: TGTGCCAGCAGCTTCGAGACAGGGTGGGGCAATGAGCAGTTCTTC
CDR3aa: CASSFETGWGNEQFF

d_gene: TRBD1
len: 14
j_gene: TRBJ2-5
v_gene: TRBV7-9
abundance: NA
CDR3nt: TGTGCCAGCAGACTGCCGGGACAGACAGAGACCCAGTACTTC
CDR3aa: CASRLPGQTETQYF

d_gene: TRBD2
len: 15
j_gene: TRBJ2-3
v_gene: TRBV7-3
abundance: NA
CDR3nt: TGTGCCAGCAGCACCGGGACTAGCGGTTTGGATACGCAGTATTTT
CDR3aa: CASSTGTSGLDTQYF

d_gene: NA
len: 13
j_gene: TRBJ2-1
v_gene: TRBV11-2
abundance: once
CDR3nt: TGTGCCAGCAGAGCCGGGGGGCTGAGTGAGCAGTTCTTC
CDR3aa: CASRAGGLSEQFF

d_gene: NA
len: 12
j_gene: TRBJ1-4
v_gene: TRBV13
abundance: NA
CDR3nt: TGTGCCAGCAGCTTAGGCCCTGAAAAACTGTTTTTT
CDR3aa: CASSLGPEKLFF

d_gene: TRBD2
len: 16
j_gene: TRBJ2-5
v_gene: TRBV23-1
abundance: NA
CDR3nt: TGCGCCAGCAGTCAGGAGGGACTAGCGCACCAAGAGACCCAGTACTTC
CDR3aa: CASSQEGLAHQETQYF

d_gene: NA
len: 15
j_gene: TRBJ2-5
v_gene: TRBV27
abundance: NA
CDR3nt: TGTGCCAGCAGTTTATCCCCAGGGCGGGGAGAGACCCAGTACTTC
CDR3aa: CASSLSPGRGETQYF

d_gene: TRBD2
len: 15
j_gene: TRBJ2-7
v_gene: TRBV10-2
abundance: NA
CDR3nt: TGCGCCAGCAGTGATAGGAGCGGGGGCCCCTACGAGCAGTACTTC
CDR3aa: CASSDRSGGPYEQYF

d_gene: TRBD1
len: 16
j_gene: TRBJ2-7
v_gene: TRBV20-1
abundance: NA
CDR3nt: TGCAGTGCTAGAGCAAAAACAGGGGGGAGGCTTTACGAGCAGTACTTC
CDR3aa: CSARAKTGGRLYEQYF